This T cell receptor beta chain was retrieved from a study of blood T cell repertoires in COVID-19. About the study: Whether acute or convalescent, the COVID-19 samples came from the United States, Italy and Spain.

The repertoire was sequenced with immunoSEQ multiplex PCR; TCRdb's copy has only in-frame clones and lacks some. Of some 250,000 clones listed, about 86% are singletons. Sequenced material: peripheral blood. This clonotype originated in a woman aged 30 to 39 who had recovered from COVID-19.

CDR3 bases: TGTGCCAGCAGTCAGGGACAGGGAAATGGCTACACCTTC. This codes for CASSQGQGNGYTF. This rearrangement joins TRBV12-3 or TRBV12-4 to TRBJ1-2; 9 bases map to TRBD1. Unmatched junction bases numbered 4, after V lost 5 bases and J lost 6 bases. The CDR3 loop spans 13 amino acids.